This T cell receptor (beta chain) derives from a study of cytomegalovirus exposure and HLA in healthy donors. Study-level points and caveats: Owing to their indistinguishability, certain V segments, notably TRBV6-2 and TRBV6-3, were excluded. Across donors, most TCRs were seen rarely, yet some public ones were widespread.

Both 60 Vbeta primers and 13 Jbeta primers went into the PCR. Sequencing used immunoSEQ multiplex PCR; TCRdb keeps in-frame clones, though not all of them. The table has 110,000 or so clones, 65% to 85% seen once; the top ten hold 2.5%. CDR1 SNHLY and CDR2 FYNNEI come from the germline V gene. The CDR3 has 13 amino acids. There were likely unrecorded immune exposures, though donors were nominally healthy when sampled. As to this clone: Its antigen is currently unknown. One end of the junction fails to match germline, which may point to a read error.

V is TRBV2 and J is TRBJ2-3; D is ambiguous. Sequencing was performed on PBMCs. The sequence was obtained from a woman younger than 30 in good health and CMV-seronegative. The CDR3 sequence is CASSALSTDTQYF. In DNA form, the CDR3 reads TGTGCCAGCAGTGCACTAAGCACGGATACGCAGTATTTT.